The source of this T cell receptor (beta chain) is a study of blood T cell repertoires in COVID-19. Here immunoSEQ multiplex PCR was the method, and the copy in TCRdb shows in-frame clones only, minus some. This repertoire shows some 120,000 clones, roughly 74% found once; its top ten account for 6%. Germline V gene data show CDR1 as SNHLY and CDR2 as FYNNEI. Trimming at V came to 4 bases and at J to 6 bases, leaving 6 bases not matched to a gene. The CDR3 is 14 amino acids. The chain has TRBV2 and TRBJ2-7, with 10 bases aligning to TRBD2. The material sequenced was peripheral blood. This receptor was taken from a man older than 75 with COVID-19, enrolled during active disease. The CDR3 sequence: CASSVFSGRSEQYF. The CDR3 bases are TGTGCCAGCAGTGTATTTAGCGGGAGGTCCGAGCAGTACTTC. The whole variable domain, remainder taken from reference TRBV2 and TRBJ2-7, is EPEVTQTPSHQVTQMGQEVILRCVPISNHLYFYWYRQILGQKVEFLVSFYNNEISEKSEIFDDQFSVERPDGSNFTLKIRSTKLEDSAMYFCASSVFSGRSEQYFGPGTRLTVT.